The 14 T cell receptor beta chains listed next were all sequenced from one sample in a study of blood T cell repertoires in COVID-19. Repertoires were generated with immunoSEQ multiplex PCR, while TCRdb's copy carries only in-frame clones and drops some. The sample includes about 150,000 clones, 90% of them seen just once. Material: peripheral blood. Every receptor here comes from a man aged 45-65 years with acute or convalescent COVID-19.

The chain couples TRBV30 to TRBJ1-1; unclear D gene. V dropped 8 bases and J dropped 1 base, with 14 bases sitting between them. Germline CDR1 is GTSNPN and CDR2 is SVGIG (reference sequence). The CDR3 runs 13 residues. CDR3 region: CALREGWNTEAFF. In DNA, the CDR3 is TGTGCCCTCAGAGAGGGTTGGAACACTGAAGCTTTCTTT.

The J gene is TRBJ1-1, the V gene TRBV29-1; tentative D call: TRBD1 (6 bases). CDR1 is SQVTM and CDR2 is ANQGSEA in the germline V gene. The CDR3 totals 14 residues. V gave up 4 bases and J gave up 0 bases, with 12 bases separating them. The CDR3 bases are TGCAGCGTTGGAGGGCCAGGGGTGAACACTGAAGCTTTCTTT. Protein: CSVGGPGVNTEAFF. Based on the CDR3 plus reference TRBV29-1 and TRBJ1-1, the full variable domain is SAVISQKPSRDICQRGTSLTIQCQVDSQVTMMFWYRQQPGQSLTLIATANQGSEATYESGFVIDKFPISRPNLTFSTLTVSNMSPEDSSIYLCSVGGPGVNTEAFFGQGTRLTVV.

This clone was detected only a few times. The chain uses TRBV4-2 and TRBJ2-7, with D possibly matching TRBD1 (6 bases). V lost 0 bases and J lost 0, with 18 bases in between. CDR1 and CDR2 (germline): LGHNA, YNFKEQ. There are 18 residues in the CDR3. This CDR3 reads CASSQEGGAGAYSYEQYF. In DNA, the CDR3 is TGTGCCAGCAGCCAAGAGGGTGGGGCAGGGGCCTACTCCTACGAGCAGTACTTC.

The chain uses TRBV4-1 and TRBJ2-1, with TRBD2 as a possible D gene (6 bases). Trimming cost V 4 bases and J 8 bases, with 21 bases left between them. Germline V lookup: CDR1 MGHRA, CDR2 YSYEKL. The CDR3 is 16 residues long. CDR3 protein: CASSPVREKGVYEQFF. As DNA, the CDR3 is TGCGCCAGCAGCCCTGTACGGGAGAAGGGAGTTTATGAGCAGTTCTTC.

The chain links TRBV24-1 to TRBJ2-1, with TRBD2 matching 7 bases. Germline V gene data show CDR1 as KGHDR and CDR2 as SFDVKD. J was trimmed by 5 bases and V by 7 bases; bases with no gene match: 7. The CDR3 consists of 14 residues. The CDR3 DNA reads as TGTGCCACCAGCGTGGGGGGGTTGAACAATGAGCAGTTCTTC. Translated, it gives CATSVGGLNNEQFF.

The genes are TRBV2 and TRBJ1-5, with D perhaps matching TRBD1 (6 bases). The germline V gene has CDR1 SNHLY and CDR2 FYNNEI. The length of the CDR3 is 14 residues. V lost 6 bases and J 7 bases, leaving 16 bases between the germline ends. The CDR3 DNA is TGTGCCAGCAGCAGAGGACAGTCTCGGCAGCCCCAGCATTTT. Its translation: CASSRGQSRQPQHF.

The gene calls are TRBV4-2 and TRBJ2-5; 8 positions agree with TRBD2. CDR1 and CDR2 from the germline V gene are LGHNA and YNFKEQ. V shed 0 bases, J shed 5 bases, and the junction held 8 bases outside the gene matches. The CDR3 spans 16 residues. CDR3 amino acids: CASSQEIGRAIETQYF. As DNA, the CDR3 is TGTGCCAGCAGCCAAGAGATCGGGAGGGCCATTGAGACCCAGTACTTC.

The chain links TRBV7-6 to TRBJ2-1; D may be TRBD2 (6 bases). CDR3 length: 15 residues. Germline CDR1 is SGHVS and CDR2 is FNYEAQ. The V end lost 1 base, the J end lost 6 bases, and 13 bases lay between the germline ends. The CDR3 sequence: CASSLGAGSVNEQFF. Here the CDR3 DNA reads TGTGCCAGCAGCTTAGGGGCCGGGAGCGTCAATGAGCAGTTCTTC.

This clone was seen just once. V and J are TRBV29-1 and TRBJ2-1, with D possibly TRBD2 on 7 matching bases. Germline V gives CDR1 SQVTM, CDR2 ANQGSEA. Deletions cut 4 bases from V and 4 bases from J, with 14 bases between. CDR3 length equals 14 residues. CDR3 residues: CSVVEGGAYNEQFF. Written as DNA, the CDR3 is TGCAGCGTTGTAGAGGGGGGGGCTTACAATGAGCAGTTCTTC.

The chain combines TRBV18 with TRBJ2-5; no clear D gene. Trimming left V 3 bases short and J 2 bases short, with 4 bases between. This CDR3 is 12 amino acids long. From germline, CDR1 is KGHSH and CDR2 LQKENI. The CDR3 region is CASSPRQETQYF. As DNA, the CDR3 is TGTGCCAGCTCACCGAGGCAAGAGACCCAGTACTTC. Full variable domain (outside the CDR3, taken from reference TRBV18 and TRBJ2-5): NAGVMQNPRHLVRRRGQEARLRCSPMKGHSHVYWYRQLPEEGLKFMVYLQKENIIDESGMPKERFSAEFPKEGPSILRIQQVVRGDSAAYFCASSPRQETQYFGPGTRLLVL.

The V and J genes are TRBV19 and TRBJ1-5; 8 nucleotides align to TRBD1. V dropped 5 bases and J dropped 0; count of bases not matched to a gene: 9. Germline CDR1 LNHDA, CDR2 SQIVND (reference sequence). The CDR3 has 17 amino acids. The CDR3 region has the DNA TGTGCCAGTAGTTCAGGGGGCAACACTTATAGCAATCAGCCCCAGCATTTT. Its translation: CASSSGGNTYSNQPQHF.

V gene TRBV4-1 combines with J gene TRBJ1-5; weak D call: TRBD1 (5 bases). V lost 0 bases and J lost 9, with 15 bases in between. Germline V gene lookup returns CDR1 MGHRA and CDR2 YSYEKL. The CDR3 covers 15 residues. The CDR3 protein is CASSQDLGGPRPQHF. The CDR3 region has the DNA TGCGCCAGCAGCCAAGATTTGGGGGGTCCTCGGCCCCAGCATTTT.

The CDR3 DNA reads as TGTGCCAGCTCACCACAAGGAGGCCTAGCGGGGGGTTGGGAGTACGTC. It is translated as CASSPQGGLAGGWEYV. The chain couples TRBV18 to TRBJ2-7; TRBD2 matches 11 bases. V lost 1 base to trimming and J lost 11 bases; unmatched junction nucleotides: 13. Germline CDR1 reads KGHSH; CDR2 reads LQKENI. This CDR3 comprises 16 residues.

The V call is TRBV27, the J call TRBJ2-2, with 7 bases that match TRBD1. V shed 4 bases and J 1 base; nucleotides not matched to a gene: 3. The CDR3 spans 15 residues. Germline values: CDR1 MNHEY, CDR2 SMNVEV (reference sequence). CDR3 sequence (DNA): TGTGCCAGCAGTTCCAGACAGGGGAACACCGGGGAGCTGTTTTTT. As protein: CASSSRQGNTGELFF.